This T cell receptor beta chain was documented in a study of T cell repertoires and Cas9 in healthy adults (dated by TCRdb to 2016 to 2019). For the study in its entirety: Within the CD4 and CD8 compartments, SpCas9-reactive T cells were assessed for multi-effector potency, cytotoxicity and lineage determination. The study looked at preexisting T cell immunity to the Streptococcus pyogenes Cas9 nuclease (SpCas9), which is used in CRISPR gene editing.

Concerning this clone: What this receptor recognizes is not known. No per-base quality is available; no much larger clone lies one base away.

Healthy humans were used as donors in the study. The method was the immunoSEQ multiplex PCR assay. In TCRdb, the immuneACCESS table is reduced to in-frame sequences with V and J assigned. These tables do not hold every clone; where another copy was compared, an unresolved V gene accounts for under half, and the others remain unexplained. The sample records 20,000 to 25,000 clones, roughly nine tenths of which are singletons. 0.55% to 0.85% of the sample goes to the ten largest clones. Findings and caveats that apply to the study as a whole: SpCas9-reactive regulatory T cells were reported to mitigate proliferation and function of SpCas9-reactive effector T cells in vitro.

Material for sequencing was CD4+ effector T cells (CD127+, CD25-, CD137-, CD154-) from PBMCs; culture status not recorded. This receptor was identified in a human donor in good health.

The encoded CDR3 is CSATREYEQYF. The DNA sequence is TGCAGTGCTACTAGGGAATACGAGCAGTACTTC. The rearrangement joined TRBV20-1 to TRBJ2-7, with no confidently assigned D gene. CDR1 and CDR2, per the germline V gene (reference sequence), are DFQATT and SNEGSKA. Spanning cysteine to phenylalanine, the CDR3 consists of 11 amino acids. This entry keeps only the CDR3 DNA: 33 bases, framed from base 1. At the junction V is shortened by 4 bases and J by 4 bases, with 8 bases in between.